This TCR beta chain was obtained from a study of T cells in women clearing cervical HPV infection. At the level of the study: Controls' single incident HPV16 infection cleared within 12 months without precancer.

Clones were sequenced by immunoSEQ multiplex PCR, and TCRdb holds only the in-frame ones, with some missing. Its listing shows 42,000 or so clones. For this clone: The CDR3 is cut off 3 residues early in the read; its end comes from the germline J gene.

Unmatched junction bases numbered 5, after V lost 8 bases and J lost 4 bases. This CDR3 has 14 residues. CDR1 and CDR2 from the germline V gene are ENHRY and SYGVKD. The V call is TRBV10-3, the J call TRBJ2-2, with TRBD2 matching 9 bases. The source is a woman between 18 and 70 years old with a cervical HPV16 infection that either progressed to CIN3+ or cleared (not recorded which). The sequenced sample was blood buffy coat. CDR3 protein: CAIGGGAATGELFF. The sequenced part of the CDR3 DNA is TGTGCCATCGGCGGGGGGGCAGCCACCGGGGAG.